Listed here is a single T cell receptor beta chain. This clonotype occurred a few times. Its antigen is not yet known. Base quality data are lacking; no much larger clone is found one base away. Systemically healthy Caucasian individuals from Russia, around 38 in total and aged 6 to 90 years, were included as donors. Each donor gave about 9.7 milliliters of peripheral blood, drawn into EDTA-treated Vacutainer tubes. Ficoll-Paque density-gradient centrifugation was used to isolate PBMCs, with at least 6.5 million per sample. Trizol reagent was used to extract total RNA from the PBMCs, yielding at least 6 micrograms per sample. For every donor, an aliquot of PBMCs went through flow cytometry to measure the percentages of naive CD45RAhigh/CD27high T cells. The data were taken from a study of blood T cells in healthy people across ages (dated by TCRdb to 2013 to 2016). Regarding the research as a whole: In model experiments, roughly one uniquely barcoded TCR beta cDNA molecule per two T cells was captured by template switching. To track age-related changes in TCR beta repertoire diversity, the study relied on deep sequencing normalized with unique cDNA molecular identifiers. Four age groups were formed from the donors: young (average approximately 15 years), middle-aged (around 39), aged (more than 55) and long-lived (about 80). Donors of different ages were randomly distributed across sequencing lanes to avoid experimental bias. Using the same blood draw, the study looked at two additional independent replicas of 1 million unique cDNA reads for two donors, one aged 18 to 30 and the other aged 80 or older.

Preparation of the library involved 5' RACE. The sequencer listed for this sample is Illumina HiSeq 2500. The second PCR ran for about 7 to 11 cycles and used a J-beta primer mix along with a sample-barcoded 5' primer. A template-switch 5' adaptor carrying 12 random nucleotides introduced a unique molecular identifier onto each TCR beta cDNA molecule. Each sample yielded at least 2.5 million CDR3-containing paired-end reads. First-strand cDNA was synthesized from all RNA with the Mint cDNA synthesis kit, primed by a TRBC-specific oligonucleotide. Following uracil-DNA glycosylase treatment, a first 18-cycle PCR with universal primers M1SS and BC2_uni_R was performed on all cDNA. As for how the authors treated the data: Each sample was normalized by randomly selecting 1 million high-quality reads, each carrying a distinct molecular identifier. Instead of being binned into consensus sequences, reads that shared molecular identifiers were thrown out. MiTCR, with a Q25 quality threshold and the strictest error-elimination algorithm, was used for CDR3 identification, clonotype clustering and error correction. A nonparametric unseen species model with Euler transformation was used to estimate lower-bound total TCR beta diversity. TCRdb reanalyzed the raw reads on its own, using fastp at Q25 for trimming and MiXCR for clone calling, and kept in-frame beta chains. Every distinct CDR3 protein forms one entry, paired with its most common genes and DNA. The V and J calls shown here were made by TCRdb, not taken from the authors' results. This sample comprises roughly 640,000 distinct CDR3 sequences, approximately 30% of them detected only once. Together, the top ten hold 15% to 18% of the sample.

V drops 5 bases and J drops 2 bases, leaving 18 bases in between. The cysteine opens and the phenylalanine closes a CDR3 of 15 amino acids. Only CDR3 DNA is held: 45 bases, read in frame from base 1. CDR1 DFQATT and CDR2 SNEGSKA are derived from the germline V gene (reference sequence). What the authors observed across the whole study: Estimates of total diversity from one million sequenced T cells were regarded as lower bounds and underestimates. Since profiling was done on bulk unsorted PBMCs, naive and antigen-experienced compartments could not be conclusively compared. Observed TCR beta diversity per million T cells fell roughly linearly with age, and a significant reduction was already apparent by age roughly 41. Observed TCR beta diversity correlated strongly with the percentage of naive T cells measured by flow cytometry. Compared with the aged group, the long-lived group had more naive CD4+ T cells, fewer expanded clones and increased TCR diversity, a pattern suggesting age selection. Donor CMV infection status was unknown, potentially confounding age-related changes in expanded clonotypes.

The source of this sequence is a woman of 80 years or more in good health. The specimen was blood. The sequence links TRBV20-1 to TRBJ2-5; a tentative D call is TRBD2 (6 bases match). The nucleotide sequence reads TGCAGTGCTCACGTACTTGGGACTCCTCAAGAGACCCAGTACTTC. Protein translation: CSAHVLGTPQETQYF.